A single sample is the source of the 10 T cell receptor beta chains below, sequenced in a study of blood T cell repertoires in COVID-19. Only in-frame clones appear in the TCRdb table, and some are missing; sequencing was by immunoSEQ multiplex PCR. The repertoire holds about 64,000 clones, with roughly 90% as singletons. Sequencing used peripheral blood. These receptors came from a man in his 70s with acute or convalescent COVID-19.

Here the CDR3 DNA reads TGTGCCAGCAGCCAATGGAAAGCCGACAGGGGACGGGAGACCCAGTACTTC. As protein: CASSQWKADRGRETQYF. The chain recombines TRBV3-1 (or the pseudogene TRBV3-2) with TRBJ2-5; 8 bases align to TRBD1. There are 17 residues in the CDR3. Trimming at V came to 2 bases and at J to 5 bases, leaving 13 bases not matched to a gene. Per the germline V gene, CDR1 is LGHDT and CDR2 is YNNKEL (reference sequence).

The rearrangement uses TRBV21-1 and TRBJ1-5; the table's D call, TRBD1, has no DNA check behind it. TRBV21-1 constitutes a pseudogene. The length of the CDR3 is 14 residues. Written as DNA, the CDR3 is TGTGCCAGCCGGGACAGAGTTAGCAATCAGCCCCAGCATTTT. Translating gives CASRDRVSNQPQHF.

The J gene is TRBJ2-5, the V gene TRBV5-1; 8 bases map to TRBD2. The junction had 6 bases not matched to a gene; V was cut back by 3 bases and J by 2 bases. Germline V gene lookup returns CDR1 SGHRS and CDR2 YFSETQ. The CDR3 is 15 amino acids. The CDR3, as DNA: TGCGCCAGCAGCTCCCGGGGGGGCGGTCAAGAGACCCAGTACTTC. This codes for CASSSRGGGQETQYF.

The chain joins TRBV7-8 to TRBJ1-4, with TRBD1 as a possible D gene (5 bases). The V gene lost 5 bases and the J gene lost 8 bases, with 9 bases spanning the gap. The CDR3 sequence is 12 residues long. CDR1 is SGHVS and CDR2 is FQNEAQ in the germline V gene. CDR3 in DNA: TGTGCCAGCAGCGTGACAGAAGAAAAACTGTTTTTT. Translating gives CASSVTEEKLFF.

The V and J genes are TRBV6-5 and TRBJ1-2; no clear D. Germline V lookup: CDR1 MNHEY, CDR2 SVGAGI. The CDR3 has 13 residues. The ends were cut back, 5 bases at V and 1 base at J, with 8 bases in the middle. The CDR3 coding sequence is TGTGCCAGCAGTCGAGAGGATAACTATGGCTACACCTTC. It codes for CASSREDNYGYTF.

This rearrangement joins TRBV7-2 to TRBJ2-1, with 10 bases identical to TRBD1. The germline V gene encodes CDR1 SGHTA and CDR2 FQGNSA. There are 16 residues in the CDR3. J gave up 13 bases and V 5 bases, and 17 bases lay outside the gene matches. CDR3 sequence (DNA): TGTGCCAGCAGCCTATGGAGGGATGGGGGACAGGGGTACCAGTTCTTC. Its protein product is CASSLWRDGGQGYQFF.

The J gene is TRBJ2-3, the V gene TRBV5-4; the match to TRBD2 covers 9 bases. CDR1 is SGHNT, CDR2 YYREEE, per germline (reference sequence). The CDR3 is 17 residues long. The trim removed 4 bases at V and 4 bases at J, leaving 13 bases unmatched. For the CDR3, the DNA is TGTGCCAGCAGCGGGGGGGCCGCTAGCGGGGCCTCAGATACGCAGTATTTT. Translation gives CASSGGAASGASDTQYF. Variable domain in full (rest from reference TRBV5-4 and TRBJ2-3): ETGVTQSPTHLIKTRGQQVTLRCSSQSGHNTVSWYQQALGQGPQFIFQYYREEENGRGNFPPRFSGLQFPNYSSELNVNALELDDSALYLCASSGGAASGASDTQYFGPGTRLTVL.

The chain couples TRBV7-2 to TRBJ2-3; 10 bases line up with TRBD2. Trimming cost V 0 bases and J 11 bases; bases outside gene matches: 11. Germline CDR1 reads SGHTA; CDR2 reads FQGNSA. The CDR3 loop spans 16 amino acids. Here the CDR3 DNA reads TGTGCCAGCAGCTTAGCGCGAGCGGGGGGGGCCTCGGGGCAGTATTTT. Translation gives CASSLARAGGASGQYF.

The V call is TRBV6-2 or TRBV6-3, the J call TRBJ2-1; D might be TRBD2 (5 bases). CDR3 length: 17 residues. Trimming took off 5 bases at V and 1 base at J, with 18 bases between the two ends. The V gene's germline CDR1 is MNHEY and CDR2 SVGEGT. The CDR3 here is CASSLLAGLGSYNEQFF. CDR3 nucleotides: TGTGCCAGCAGTCTTCTAGCCGGTCTGGGGTCCTACAATGAGCAGTTCTTC.

The rearrangement links TRBV15 to TRBJ1-4; 7 bases fit TRBD1. The J segment lost 8 bases and the V segment lost 7 bases, leaving 4 bases of the junction unmatched. Germline V gives CDR1 LNHNV, CDR2 YYDKDF (reference sequence). This CDR3 region has 12 residues. CDR3 nucleotides: TGTGCCACCAAGGCAGGGGGGGAAAAACTGTTTTTT. Its protein product is CATKAGGEKLFF. The whole variable domain, filled in from reference TRBV15 and TRBJ1-4, reads DAMVIQNPRYQVTQFGKPVTLSCSQTLNHNVMYWYQQKSSQAPKLLFHYYDKDFNNEADTPDNFQSRRPNTSFCFLDIRSPGLGDTAMYLCATKAGGEKLFFGSGTQLSVL.